This T cell receptor beta chain was profiled in a study of blood T cell repertoires in COVID-19. Background on the study: PBMCs, B-cell-depleted T cells, or T cells were the source of the cDNA or gDNA that made up the material.

Study members were between about 18 and 95 years old and lived in 25 or so US regions. Germline CDR1 and CDR2: SNHLY and FYNNEI. The CDR3 spans 13 residues. V lost 7 bases to trimming and J lost 4 bases, with 13 bases between them. Profiled with immunoSEQ multiplex PCR; TCRdb holds only in-frame clones, not every one. The sample records over 350,000 clones, 87% being singletons. The clonotype originates from a woman aged 18-29 years with acute COVID-19. Sequencing input: PBMCs or T cells enriched from blood (not recorded which). The rearrangement joins TRBV2 to TRBJ2-5; tentatively, D is TRBD2 (5 bases). As DNA, the CDR3 is TGTGCCAGCACCGAAGAGGCGGGAGAGACCCAGTACTTC. Its protein is CASTEEAGETQYF.